This T cell receptor beta chain was recorded in a study of blood T cells in healthy people across ages. General study findings and limits: Reliance upon unsorted PBMCs precluded definitive naive versus antigen-experienced comparison. A roughly linear fall in TCR beta diversity per million T cells was seen with increasing age. Expanded clonotype shifts may have been confounded, as the donors had an unknown CMV status.

This CDR3 region has 11 residues. Per germline, CDR1 SEHNR and CDR2 FQNEAQ (reference sequence). V was pared by 1 base and J by 12 bases, with 10 bases between. Together with a sample-barcoded 5' primer, a J-beta primer mix was included in a second PCR lasting about 7 to 12 cycles. One entry per CDR3 protein, called by TCRdb with MiXCR from the 5' RACE reads. The table includes around 1.7 million distinct CDR3 sequences, 25% to 30% detected once. In its sample, this clonotype was seen a few times. Antigen specificity is unknown. The source is a woman in her thirties in good health. V usage is TRBV7-9 and J usage is TRBJ2-7; D remains ambiguous. Input material: blood. CDR3 DNA sequence: TGTGCCAGCAGCTTAGGCCCAGACCGGTACTTC. It is translated as CASSLGPDRYF.